This is a list of T cell receptor beta chains from one sample in a study of blood T cell repertoires in COVID-19. Libraries were prepared by immunoSEQ multiplex PCR; TCRdb keeps only in-frame clonotypes and omits some of them. The sample includes around 100,000 clones, roughly four fifths seen only once; the top ten take 6.3%. The sample taken for sequencing was peripheral blood. The source is a man in his 60s with acute or convalescent COVID-19. Each CDR3 is given with its conserved first and last residue. D genes are given only for firm matches. Clone sizes are given selectively: once, few, many, or a class where the clone is expanded.

NA,TRBD1,TRBV6-2/TRBV6-3,TRBJ1-5,CASSDGTGIGDSNQPQHF,TGTGCCAGCAGTGACGGGACAGGGATAGGGGATAGCAATCAGCCCCAGCATTTT
NA,TRBD1,TRBV10-1,TRBJ1-6,CASSWGTGNNSPLHF,TGCGCCAGCAGTTGGGGGACAGGGAATAATTCACCCCTCCACTTT
NA,NA,TRBV27,TRBJ1-5,CASSLIMGADNQPQHF,TGTGCCAGCAGTTTAATAATGGGGGCGGACAATCAGCCCCAGCATTTT
NA,TRBD1,TRBV30,TRBJ1-1,CAWRGTANTEAFF,TGTGCCTGGAGAGGGACAGCGAACACTGAAGCTTTCTTT
NA,TRBD1,TRBV5-8,TRBJ1-2,CAVDRAAYGYTF,TGTGCAGTCGACAGGGCCGCATATGGCTACACCTTC
NA,NA,TRBV15,TRBJ1-2,CATSRDQGLYGYTF,TGTGCCACCAGCAGAGATCAGGGACTTTATGGCTACACCTTC
NA,TRBD1,TRBV19,TRBJ1-1,CASSIGTGARVAFF,TGTGCCAGTAGTATAGGGACAGGGGCCCGCGTAGCTTTCTTT
NA,TRBD1,TRBV13,TRBJ2-7,CASSLGTGNRNEQYF,TGTGCCAGCAGCTTGGGGACAGGGAATAGGAACGAGCAGTACTTC
NA,NA,TRBV15,TRBJ1-1,CATSRDQTGLKNTEAFF,TGTGCCACCAGCAGAGATCAGACAGGCCTTAAGAACACTGAAGCTTTCTTT
NA,NA,TRBV15,TRBJ1-5,CATSSQTGSNQPQHF,TGTGCCACCAGCAGCCAGACAGGAAGCAATCAGCCCCAGCATTTT
NA,TRBD2,TRBV20-1,TRBJ2-1,CSARRGGEQFF,TGCAGTGCTCGTCGGGGGGGTGAGCAGTTCTTC
NA,NA,TRBV25-1,TRBJ2-3,CASSADRTAYDTQYF,TGTGCCAGCAGTGCCGATAGGACAGCTTACGATACGCAGTATTTT
NA,NA,TRBV14,TRBJ1-6,CASRPGIGSPLHF,TGTGCCAGCAGACCGGGAATAGGTTCACCCCTCCACTTT
once,TRBD1,TRBV10-1,TRBJ1-5,CARYRGLSDGNQPQHF,TGCGCCAGGTACAGGGGGTTGTCTGACGGCAATCAGCCCCAGCATTTT
NA,NA,TRBV6-2/TRBV6-3,TRBJ2-1,CASSLQGHNEQFF,TGTGCCAGCAGCCTCCAGGGGCACAATGAGCAGTTCTTC
NA,TRBD2,TRBV5-5,TRBJ2-7,CASSRDRPSGGYYEQYF,TGTGCCAGCAGCAGGGACAGGCCTAGCGGGGGATACTACGAGCAGTACTTC
NA,NA,TRBV18,TRBJ1-1,CASSLTGAQAFF,TGTGCCAGCTCACTGACAGGAGCTCAAGCTTTCTTT
few,TRBD2,TRBV29-1,TRBJ2-7,CSVTGSGGADYEQYF,TGCAGCGTCACTGGGAGCGGGGGGGCCGACTACGAGCAGTACTTC
NA,TRBD1,TRBV7-9,TRBJ2-3,CASSGPGTGVTTDTQYF,TGTGCCAGCAGCGGACCCGGGACAGGGGTTACCACAGATACGCAGTATTTT
NA,NA,TRBV5-1,TRBJ1-1,CASSLNGQNEAFF,TGCGCCAGCAGCTTGAATGGCCAGAATGAAGCTTTCTTT
NA,TRBD1,TRBV4-3,TRBJ2-1,CASSQEARGLRHEQFF,TGCGCCAGCAGCCAAGAGGCCAGGGGGCTTAGGCATGAGCAGTTCTTC
NA,NA,TRBV10-3,TRBJ2-5,CAISESRGIGETQYF,TGTGCCATCAGTGAGTCGAGGGGGATAGGAGAGACCCAGTACTTC
many,TRBD1,TRBV5-1,TRBJ2-5,CASSQGQGNTFQETQYF,TGCGCCAGCAGCCAGGGACAGGGGAATACCTTCCAAGAGACCCAGTACTTC
NA,TRBD1,TRBV5-1,TRBJ2-3,CASSSTGTGIGDTQYF,TGCGCCAGCAGCTCCACCGGGACAGGGATAGGAGATACGCAGTATTTT
NA,NA,TRBV11-2,TRBJ1-1,CASRGGETEAFF,TGTGCCAGCAGGGGGGGGGAAACTGAAGCTTTCTTT
NA,TRBD1,TRBV6-1,TRBJ2-7,CASSDGQGYEQYF,TGTGCCAGCAGTGACGGACAGGGCTACGAGCAGTACTTC
NA,TRBD1,TRBV13,TRBJ1-1,CASSPGQGGTEAFF,TGTGCCAGCAGCCCAGGACAGGGTGGCACTGAAGCTTTCTTT
NA,NA,TRBV2,TRBJ2-5,CASSQNQETQYF,TGTGCCAGCAGTCAGAACCAAGAGACCCAGTACTTC
NA,TRBD1,TRBV6-5,TRBJ2-7,CATDRGSYEQYF,TGTGCCACGGACAGGGGGTCCTACGAGCAGTACTTC
NA,TRBD1,TRBV7-2,TRBJ2-3,CASSLPGTGEIWQYF,TGTGCCAGCAGCCTACCCGGGACAGGGGAAATTTGGCAGTATTTT
NA,TRBD1,TRBV7-2,TRBJ2-2,CASSSTGGYNTGELFF,TGTGCCAGCAGCTCAACAGGGGGCTACAACACCGGGGAGCTGTTTTTT
NA,NA,TRBV10-3,TRBJ1-2,CAITDSYGYTF,TGTGCCATAACGGACAGCTATGGCTACACCTTC
NA,NA,TRBV19,TRBJ1-3,CASSQGMRGNTIYF,TGTGCCAGTAGTCAGGGTATGCGCGGAAACACCATATATTTT
NA,NA,TRBV2,TRBJ1-4,CASSLTYQGEKLFF,TGTGCCAGCTCCCTGACCTACCAGGGTGAAAAACTGTTTTTT
NA,TRBD1,TRBV28,TRBJ1-6,CASSLDRGNSPLHF,TGTGCCAGCAGCTTAGACAGGGGTAATTCACCCCTCCACTTT
NA,TRBD1,TRBV5-1,TRBJ1-2,CASSAGQGDGYTF,TGCGCCAGCAGCGCGGGACAGGGTGACGGCTACACCTTC
NA,NA,TRBV20-1,TRBJ1-1,CSASSGDNTEAFF,TGCAGTGCTAGTTCCGGGGATAACACTGAAGCTTTCTTT
NA,NA,TRBV19,TRBJ1-2,CASSIGQINYGYTF,TGTGCCAGTAGTATAGGACAGATCAACTATGGCTACACCTTC
NA,TRBD1,TRBV12-3/TRBV12-4,TRBJ2-7,CASSPGQGYEQYF,TGTGCCAGCAGCCCCGGACAGGGCTACGAGCAGTACTTC
NA,NA,TRBV7-2,TRBJ2-2,CASSLAGGLVGELFF,TGTGCCAGCAGCTTAGCGGGGGGGCTGGTCGGGGAGCTGTTTTTT
NA,TRBD1,TRBV18,TRBJ2-6,CASSPKSASGGSGANVLTF,TGTGCCAGCTCACCGAAATCGGCGTCAGGGGGCTCTGGGGCCAACGTCCTGACTTTC
NA,TRBD1,TRBV3-1/TRBV3-2,TRBJ2-7,CASSQDWGQVYEQYF,TGTGCCAGCAGCCAAGATTGGGGACAGGTCTACGAGCAGTACTTC
NA,TRBD1,TRBV10-3,TRBJ1-1,CAIRELTGGKGTEAFF,TGTGCCATCAGAGAGTTGACAGGGGGCAAGGGCACTGAAGCTTTCTTT
once,NA,TRBV29-1,TRBJ1-1,CSASLLMNTEAFF,TGCAGCGCTTCGCTACTTATGAACACTGAAGCTTTCTTT
NA,NA,TRBV9,TRBJ2-7,CASKGGGPVKQYF,TGTGCCAGCAAGGGAGGGGGGCCCGTAAAGCAGTACTTC